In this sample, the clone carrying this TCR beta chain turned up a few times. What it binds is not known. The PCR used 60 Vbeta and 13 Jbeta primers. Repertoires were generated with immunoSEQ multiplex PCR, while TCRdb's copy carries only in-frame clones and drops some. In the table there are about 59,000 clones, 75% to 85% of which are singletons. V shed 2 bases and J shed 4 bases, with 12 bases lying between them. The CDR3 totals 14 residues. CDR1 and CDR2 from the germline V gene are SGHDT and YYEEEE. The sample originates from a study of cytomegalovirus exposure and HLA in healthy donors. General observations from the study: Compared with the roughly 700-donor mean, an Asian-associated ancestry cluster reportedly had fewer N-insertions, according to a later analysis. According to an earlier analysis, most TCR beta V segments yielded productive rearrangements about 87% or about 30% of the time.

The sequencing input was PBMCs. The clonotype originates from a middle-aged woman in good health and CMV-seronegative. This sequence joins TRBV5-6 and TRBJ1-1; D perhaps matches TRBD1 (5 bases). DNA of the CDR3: TGTGCCAGCAGCTTAGTAGGGGCTGGCACTGAAGCTTTCTTT. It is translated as CASSLVGAGTEAFF.